This T cell receptor beta chain originates from a study of blood T cell repertoires in COVID-19. Overall study context: Samples of COVID-19 (acute and convalescent) were obtained from the United States, Italy and Spain.

Germline lookup yields CDR1 LGHDT and CDR2 YNNKEL (reference sequence). CDR3 length equals 17 residues. V lost 5 bases and J lost 0; bases outside the gene matches: 9. This study enrolled people aged about 18 to 90 from about two dozen US geographic areas. The study assigned cohorts using participant-reported clinical history. Method: immunoSEQ multiplex PCR; TCRdb's copy keeps in-frame clones and lacks some. The sample lists hundreds of thousands of clones; around 84% were seen once. The specimen was PBMCs or T cells enriched from blood (not recorded which). The clonotype was recovered from a man aged 25-45 years with acute COVID-19. The chain links TRBV3-1 (or the pseudogene TRBV3-2) to TRBJ1-1; TRBD1 matches at 10 bases. For the CDR3, the DNA is TGTGCCAGCAGCACCCGGACAGGGGGGATCATGAACACTGAAGCTTTCTTT. Its translation is CASSTRTGGIMNTEAFF.